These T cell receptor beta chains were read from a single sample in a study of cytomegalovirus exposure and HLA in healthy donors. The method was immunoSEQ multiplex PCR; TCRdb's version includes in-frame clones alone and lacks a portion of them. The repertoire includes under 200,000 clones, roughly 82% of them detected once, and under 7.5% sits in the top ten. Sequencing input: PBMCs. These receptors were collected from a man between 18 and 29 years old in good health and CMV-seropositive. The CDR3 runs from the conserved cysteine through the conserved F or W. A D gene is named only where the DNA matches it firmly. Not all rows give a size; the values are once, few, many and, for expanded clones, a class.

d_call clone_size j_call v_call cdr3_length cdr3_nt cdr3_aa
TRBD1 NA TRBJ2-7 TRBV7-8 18 TGTGCCAGCAGCTCCCCCCTAGGGACAGGGAGAAGGACCTACGAGCAGTACTTC CASSSPLGTGRRTYEQYF
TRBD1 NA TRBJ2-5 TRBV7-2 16 TGTGCCAGCAGCTTGGATCCGGGACAGGCGAAAGAGACCCAGTACTTC CASSLDPGQAKETQYF
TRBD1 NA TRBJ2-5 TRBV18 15 TGTGCCAGCTCACCCATCCACAGGGGGCAAGAGACCCAGTACTTC CASSPIHRGQETQYF
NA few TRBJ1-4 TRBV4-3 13 TGCGCCAGCAGCCAAGTGCGGGATAAGGGACTGTTTTTT CASSQVRDKGLFF
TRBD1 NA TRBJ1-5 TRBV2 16 TGTGCCAGCACTCCAGAGGGGGACAGGGGGACTCAGCCCCAGCATTTT CASTPEGDRGTQPQHF
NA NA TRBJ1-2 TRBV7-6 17 TGTGCCAGCAGCTTAGACCCCCTTCTAAAGGGGCACTATGGCTACACCTTC CASSLDPLLKGHYGYTF
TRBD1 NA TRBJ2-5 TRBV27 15 TGTGCCAGCAGTTTATCAGGGGGCAGGATGGAGACCCAGTACTTC CASSLSGGRMETQYF
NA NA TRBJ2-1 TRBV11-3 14 TGTGCCAGCAGCCCGGGCCAGTGGGGCGGCGAGCAGTTCTTC CASSPGQWGGEQFF
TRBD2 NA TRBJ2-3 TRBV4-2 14 TGTGCCAGCAGCCAAGGAGCGGGAGGGTATACGCAGTATTTT CASSQGAGGYTQYF
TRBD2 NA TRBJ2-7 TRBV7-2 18 TGTGCCAGCAGCTTAGAGGGAATAGCGGGCGAAAGCTCCTACGAGCAGTACTTC CASSLEGIAGESSYEQYF
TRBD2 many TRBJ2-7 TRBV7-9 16 TGTGCCAGCAGCTTACTCGGCGGGAGCGGCTCCTACGAGCAGTACTTC CASSLLGGSGSYEQYF
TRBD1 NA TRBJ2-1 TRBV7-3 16 TGTGCCAGCAGGACCGGGACAGGGTCACGTTACAATGAGCAGTTCTTC CASRTGTGSRYNEQFF
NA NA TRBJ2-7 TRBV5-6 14 TGTGCCAGCAGCCCCCTCGAGAGAACCTACGAGCAGTACTTC CASSPLERTYEQYF
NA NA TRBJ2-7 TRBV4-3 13 TGCGCCAGCAGCCCCACCGTCGGCTACGAGCAGTACTTC CASSPTVGYEQYF
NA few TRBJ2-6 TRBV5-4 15 TGTGCCAGCAGCTTGGAACCAGCTGGGGCCAACGTCCTGACTTTC CASSLEPAGANVLTF
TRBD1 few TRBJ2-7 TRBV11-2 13 TGTGCCAGCACCAGGACAGGGTGGGACGAGCAGTACTTC CASTRTGWDEQYF
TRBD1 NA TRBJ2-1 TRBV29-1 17 TGCAGCGTTGTCTGGAGGACAGGGTTCTTCTCCTACAATGAGCAGTTCTTC CSVVWRTGFFSYNEQFF
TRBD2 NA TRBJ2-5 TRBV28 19 TGTGCCAGCAGTTTATTTCGCACCCGGACTAGCGGTCCCCAAGAGACCCAGTACTTC CASSLFRTRTSGPQETQYF
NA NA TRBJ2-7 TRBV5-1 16 TGCGCCAGCAGCTTGCGCGACAGCCAAATTCCCTACGAGCAGTACTTC CASSLRDSQIPYEQYF
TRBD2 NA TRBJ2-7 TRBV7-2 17 TGTGCCAGCAGCCCAGGACTAGCGGGAGTAATCCCCTACGAGCAGTACTTC CASSPGLAGVIPYEQYF
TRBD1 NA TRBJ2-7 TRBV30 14 TGTGCCTGGACTTCCGGGACAGGGTCCGACGAGCAGTACTTC CAWTSGTGSDEQYF
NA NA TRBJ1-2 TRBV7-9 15 TGTGCCAGCAGCTTAGGGGAGGGGAATAACTATGGCTACACCTTC CASSLGEGNNYGYTF
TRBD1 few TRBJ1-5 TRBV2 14 TGTGCCAGCAGGAACAGGGGGCTCCATCAGCCCCAGCATTTT CASRNRGLHQPQHF
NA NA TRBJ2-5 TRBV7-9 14 TGTGCCAGCAGCCCCCTGCAGGCAAAGGAGACCCAGTACTTC CASSPLQAKETQYF
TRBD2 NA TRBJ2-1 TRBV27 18 TGTGCCAGCAGTTTTGTATTTATAAGGACTAGCGGGAGGAATGAGCAGTTCTTC CASSFVFIRTSGRNEQFF
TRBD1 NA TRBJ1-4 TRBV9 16 TGTGCCAGCAGCGTCCCGGGACAGGGTCGGGATGAAAAACTGTTTTTT CASSVPGQGRDEKLFF
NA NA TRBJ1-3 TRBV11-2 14 TGTGCCAGCAGTACCGCCCCAGGCCGAAACACCATATATTTT CASSTAPGRNTIYF
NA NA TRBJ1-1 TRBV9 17 TGTGCCAGCAGCGTAGTCCCCGGGGATAATTTAAACACTGAAGCTTTCTTT CASSVVPGDNLNTEAFF
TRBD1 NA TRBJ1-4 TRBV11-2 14 TGTGCCAGCAGCACCGGGACAGGAAATGAAAAACTGTTTTTT CASSTGTGNEKLFF
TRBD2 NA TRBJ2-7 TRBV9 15 TGTGCCAGCAGCACCCAGACTAGCGGACCGTACGAGCAGTACTTC CASSTQTSGPYEQYF
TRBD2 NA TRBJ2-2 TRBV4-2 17 TGTGCCAGCAGCCAAGATGTGGTAGCGGGAAGAACCGGGGAGCTGTTTTTT CASSQDVVAGRTGELFF
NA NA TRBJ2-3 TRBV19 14 TGTGCCAGTAGTATATTTCAGGGGTCAGATACGCAGTATTTT CASSIFQGSDTQYF
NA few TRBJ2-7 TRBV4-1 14 TGCGCCAGCAGCACAGTGGAGGGGTCCTACGAGCAGTACTTC CASSTVEGSYEQYF
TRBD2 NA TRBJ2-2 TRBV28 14 TGTGCCGGCCGGGGACTAGCGGACACCGGGGAGCTGTTTTTT CAGRGLADTGELFF
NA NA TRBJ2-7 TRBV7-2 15 TGTGCCAGCAGCTTAGAGGCAGGAAAAACCTACGAGCAGTACTTC CASSLEAGKTYEQYF
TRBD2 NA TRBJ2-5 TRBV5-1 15 TGCGCCAGCAGTCCCGGACTAGCGGGGACAGAGACCCAGTACTTC CASSPGLAGTETQYF
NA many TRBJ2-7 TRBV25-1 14 TGTGCCAGCAGTGATTGGGGACAACACTACGAGCAGTACTTC CASSDWGQHYEQYF
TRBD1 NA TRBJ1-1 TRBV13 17 TGTGCCAGCAGCTTAGGGGGGGACAGAACTATGAACACTGAAGCTTTCTTT CASSLGGDRTMNTEAFF
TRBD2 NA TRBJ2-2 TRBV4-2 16 TGTGCCAGCAGCCTTTCCGGGAGGGCCCTCGTCGGGGAGCTGTTTTTT CASSLSGRALVGELFF